The T cell receptor beta chain described here comes from a study of T cell responses to AZD1222 COVID-19 vaccine. Study-wide points: Dominant at 160-218 and 743-854, vaccine-associated CD4 TCRs also spanned spike. Only a handful of AZD1222 recipients, several in all, had baseline seropositivity. Repertoire sampling was restricted to post-peak T cell response timepoints. Donor demographics were predominantly white British with a female majority; clonal diversity may be underestimated.

V was clipped by 1 base and J by 1 base, with 14 bases between them. Germline CDR1 and CDR2: SEHNR and FQNEAQ (reference sequence). The CDR3 loop spans 17 amino acids. About this clone itself: Its antigen is as yet unknown.

Assay used: immunoSEQ multiplex PCR; TCRdb lists only in-frame clones, some missing. The data show about 50,000 clones, 70% to 80% seen once. V usage is TRBV7-9 and J usage is TRBJ2-1; a weak D match, TRBD1 (5 bases). The TCR comes from an adult who received the AZD1222 COVID-19 vaccine. Specimen: peripheral blood, collected 28 days after the second AZD1222 dose. This CDR3 reads CASSLGAGRSSYNEQFF. CDR3 nucleotides: TGTGCCAGCAGCTTAGGGGCAGGGCGGAGTTCCTACAATGAGCAGTTCTTC.